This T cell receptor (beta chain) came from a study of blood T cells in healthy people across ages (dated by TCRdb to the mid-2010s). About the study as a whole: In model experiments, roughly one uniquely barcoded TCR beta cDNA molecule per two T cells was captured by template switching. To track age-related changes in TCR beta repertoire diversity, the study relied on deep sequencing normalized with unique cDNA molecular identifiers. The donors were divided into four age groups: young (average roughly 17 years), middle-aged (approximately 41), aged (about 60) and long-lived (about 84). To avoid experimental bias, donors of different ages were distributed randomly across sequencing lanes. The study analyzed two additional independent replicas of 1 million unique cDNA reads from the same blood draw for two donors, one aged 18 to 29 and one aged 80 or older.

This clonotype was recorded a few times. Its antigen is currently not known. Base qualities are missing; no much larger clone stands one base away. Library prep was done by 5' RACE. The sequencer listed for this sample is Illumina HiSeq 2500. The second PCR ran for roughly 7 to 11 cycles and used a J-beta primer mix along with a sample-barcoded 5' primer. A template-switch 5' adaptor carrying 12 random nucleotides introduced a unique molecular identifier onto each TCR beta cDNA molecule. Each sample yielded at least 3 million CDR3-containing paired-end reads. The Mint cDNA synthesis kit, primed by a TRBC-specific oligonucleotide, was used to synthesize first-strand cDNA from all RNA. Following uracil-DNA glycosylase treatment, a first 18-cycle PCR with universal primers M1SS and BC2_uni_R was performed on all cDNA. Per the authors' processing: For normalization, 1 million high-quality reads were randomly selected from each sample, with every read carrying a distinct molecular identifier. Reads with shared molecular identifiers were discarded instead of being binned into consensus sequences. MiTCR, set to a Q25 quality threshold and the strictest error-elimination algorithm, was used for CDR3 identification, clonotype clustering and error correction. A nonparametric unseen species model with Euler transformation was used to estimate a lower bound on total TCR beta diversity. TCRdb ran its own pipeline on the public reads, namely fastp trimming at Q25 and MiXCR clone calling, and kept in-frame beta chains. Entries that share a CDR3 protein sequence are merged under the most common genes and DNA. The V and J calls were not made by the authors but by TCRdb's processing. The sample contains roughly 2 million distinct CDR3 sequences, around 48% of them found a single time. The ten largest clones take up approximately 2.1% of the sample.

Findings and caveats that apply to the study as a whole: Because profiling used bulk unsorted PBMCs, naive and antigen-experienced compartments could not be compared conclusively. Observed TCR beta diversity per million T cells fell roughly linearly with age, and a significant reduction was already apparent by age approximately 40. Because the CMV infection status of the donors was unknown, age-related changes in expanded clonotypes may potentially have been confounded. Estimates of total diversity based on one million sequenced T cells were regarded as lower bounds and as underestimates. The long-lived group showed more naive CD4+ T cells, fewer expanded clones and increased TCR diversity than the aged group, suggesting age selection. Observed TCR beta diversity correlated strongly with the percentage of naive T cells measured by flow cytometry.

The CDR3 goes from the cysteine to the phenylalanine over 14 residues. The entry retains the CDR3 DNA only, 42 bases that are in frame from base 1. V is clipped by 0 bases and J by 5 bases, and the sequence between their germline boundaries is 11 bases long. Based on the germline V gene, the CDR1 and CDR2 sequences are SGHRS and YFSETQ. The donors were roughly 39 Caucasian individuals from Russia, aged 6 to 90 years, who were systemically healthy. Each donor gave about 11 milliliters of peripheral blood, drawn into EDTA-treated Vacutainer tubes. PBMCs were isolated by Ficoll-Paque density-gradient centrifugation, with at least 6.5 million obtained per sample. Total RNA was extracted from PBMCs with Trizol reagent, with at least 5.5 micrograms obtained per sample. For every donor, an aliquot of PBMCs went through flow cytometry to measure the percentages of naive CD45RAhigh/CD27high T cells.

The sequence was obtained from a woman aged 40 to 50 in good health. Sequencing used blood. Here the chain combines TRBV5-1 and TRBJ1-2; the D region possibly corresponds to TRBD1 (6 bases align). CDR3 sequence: CASSLDGGGYGYTF. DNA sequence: TGCGCCAGCAGCTTGGATGGGGGCGGTTATGGCTACACCTTC.